This T cell receptor beta chain was found in a study of PD-L1 blockade in urothelial cancer. Study context: In the patient group, most of the roughly 30 were males with bladder-origin urothelial cancer. Researchers found blood samples held a median of about 130,000 T cells.

Generated by immunoSEQ multiplex PCR, the TCRdb table keeps only in-frame clones and is missing some. The data show about 43,000 clones, around 81% seen once. Details on this clone: Its antigen remains unknown.

The CDR3 runs to 16 residues. Germline V lookup: CDR1 MGHRA, CDR2 YSYEKL. Trimming removed 0 bases from V and 7 bases from J; junction bases left unmatched: 6. The time point denotes: pretreatment peripheral blood. Locally advanced or metastatic urothelial carcinoma was diagnosed in the patients. Whole-study findings and limits: Durable-benefit patients showed greater tumor-associated blood clone expansion at 3 weeks.

The sample in question was PBMCs, obtained around atezolizumab (anti-PD-L1) treatment. The chain has TRBV4-1 and TRBJ2-1, with 10 nucleotides matching TRBD2. The clonotype comes from a man aged 60-69 years with urothelial cancer. The CDR3 bases are TGCGCCAGCAGCCAAGAAGCAGCTAGCGGGGGAAATGAGCAGTTCTTC. Protein: CASSQEAASGGNEQFF.